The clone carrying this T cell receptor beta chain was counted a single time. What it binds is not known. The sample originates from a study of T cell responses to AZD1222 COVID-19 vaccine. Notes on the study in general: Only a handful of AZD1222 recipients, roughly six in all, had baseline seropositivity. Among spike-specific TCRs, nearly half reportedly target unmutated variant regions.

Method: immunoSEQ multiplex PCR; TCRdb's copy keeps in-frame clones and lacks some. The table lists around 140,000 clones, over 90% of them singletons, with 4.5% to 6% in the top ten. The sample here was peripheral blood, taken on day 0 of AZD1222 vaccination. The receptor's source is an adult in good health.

CDR3 coding DNA: TGTGCCAGCAGCGTAGCGACAGGGGCGCAAGGTGAAGCTTTCTTT. It yields the protein CASSVATGAQGEAFF. This chain connects TRBV9 to TRBJ1-1, with 8 bases fitting TRBD1. The CDR3 has 15 amino acids. V lost 0 bases to trimming and J lost 7 bases; unmatched junction nucleotides: 8. Per germline, CDR1 SGDLS and CDR2 YYNGEE.